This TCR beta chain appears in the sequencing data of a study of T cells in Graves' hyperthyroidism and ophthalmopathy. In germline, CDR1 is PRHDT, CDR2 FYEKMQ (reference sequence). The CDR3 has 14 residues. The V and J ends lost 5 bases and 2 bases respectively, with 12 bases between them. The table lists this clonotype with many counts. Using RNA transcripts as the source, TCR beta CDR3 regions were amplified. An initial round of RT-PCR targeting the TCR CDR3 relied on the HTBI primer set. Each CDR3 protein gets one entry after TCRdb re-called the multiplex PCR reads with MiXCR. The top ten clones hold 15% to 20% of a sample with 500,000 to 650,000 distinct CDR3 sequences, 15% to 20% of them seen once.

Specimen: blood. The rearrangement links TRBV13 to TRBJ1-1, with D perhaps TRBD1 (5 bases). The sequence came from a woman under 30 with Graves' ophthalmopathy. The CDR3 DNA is TGTGCCAGCAGCATACCGGGACGAAACACTGAAGCTTTCTTT. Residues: CASSIPGRNTEAFF.